The 32 T cell receptor beta chains given below trace back to one sample, sequenced in a study of OX40 agonist ivuxolimab in advanced cancers. Assay used: immunoSEQ multiplex PCR; TCRdb lists only in-frame clones, some missing. Among around 41,000 clones listed, more than 85% were seen once. Sequences were derived from CD4+ or CD8+ T cells sorted from blood, sampled in a trial of the OX40 agonist ivuxolimab. The source is an adult with an advanced solid tumor such as melanoma, head and neck, liver or kidney cancer.

The J gene is TRBJ2-5, the V gene TRBV7-2, with D perhaps matching TRBD1 or TRBD2 (5 bases each). Germline V gene sequence: CDR1 SGHTA, CDR2 FQGNSA. CDR3 size: 14 residues. Trimming stripped 1 base from V and 2 bases from J, with 8 bases between. The CDR3 reads CASSLGGPQETQYF. CDR3 nucleotide sequence: TGTGCCAGCAGCTTAGGGGGACCACAAGAGACCCAGTACTTC.

The chain joins TRBV7-9 to TRBJ2-5; weak D call: TRBD2 (6 bases). Trimming took 1 base from V and 5 from J, leaving 20 bases between them. Germline V lookup: CDR1 SEHNR, CDR2 FQNEAQ (reference sequence). The CDR3 totals 17 residues. The chain's CDR3 is CASSLDGRVTSKETQYF. In DNA, the CDR3 is TGTGCCAGCAGCTTAGACGGGCGGGTGACTAGTAAGGAGACCCAGTACTTC. Full variable domain (remainder filled in from reference TRBV7-9 and TRBJ2-5): DTGVSQNPRHKITKRGQNVTFRCDPISEHNRLYWYRQTLGQGPEFLTYFQNEAQLEKSRLLSDRFSAERPKGSFSTLEIQRTEQGDSAMYLCASSLDGRVTSKETQYFGPGTRLLVL.

A word on this clone: The missing conserved phenylalanine or tryptophan at the end of this CDR3 makes a read error likely. This chain uses TRBV5-6 with TRBJ1-6; possibly TRBD1 for D (5 bases). V was shortened by 2 bases and J by 9 bases, with 18 bases between the two germline ends. This CDR3 is built from 16 residues. Germline V gene sequence: CDR1 SGHDT, CDR2 YYEEEE. The CDR3: CASSFTQGAGGSPLHL. The DNA of the CDR3 is TGTGCCAGCAGCTTTACTCAGGGCGCTGGGGGTTCACCCCTCCACCTT.

The chain has TRBV18 and TRBJ1-5; D is ambiguous. Looked up from germline, CDR1 is KGHSH and CDR2 is LQKENI. V was trimmed by 6 bases and J by 9 bases, leaving 18 bases between them. The CDR3 is made up of 14 amino acids. The CDR3 DNA follows: TGTGCCAGCTCTAAGGAGAGGGATTCGTGGCCCCAGCATTTT. Translating gives CASSKERDSWPQHF.

V is TRBV10-3 and J is TRBJ1-2, with D unclear. The V end lost 1 base, the J end lost 8 bases, and 8 bases lay between the germline ends. Germline V gives CDR1 ENHRY, CDR2 SYGVKD. The CDR3 is 12 amino acids. This chain's CDR3 is CAISELTLGYTF. CDR3 nucleotide sequence: TGTGCCATCAGTGAGTTGACCCTAGGCTACACCTTC.

This clone was detected only once. CDR3 sequence (DNA): TGCGCCAGCAGCTCGGGACTAGTGGGGGGGCTGCCGGAGACCCAGTACTTC. This encodes CASSSGLVGGLPETQYF. The chain joins TRBV5-1 to TRBJ2-5; 8 bases align to TRBD2. V shed 3 bases, J shed 5 bases, and the junction held 15 bases outside the gene matches. CDR3 size: 17 residues. CDR1 is SGHRS and CDR2 is YFSETQ in the germline V gene.

The rearrangement uses TRBV6-1 and TRBJ2-1; no definite D call. Germline V gene data show CDR1 as MNHNS and CDR2 as SASEGT. V lost 7 bases to trimming and J lost 0 bases, with 10 bases between them. This CDR3 region has 14 residues. CDR3 loop: CASIAWGSYNEQFF. The CDR3 bases are TGTGCCAGCATAGCCTGGGGCTCCTACAATGAGCAGTTCTTC.

The gene calls are TRBV28 and TRBJ2-5; tentatively, D is TRBD2 (7 bases). The CDR3 has 14 amino acids. V was shortened by 7 bases and J by 3 bases, with 15 bases between the two germline ends. Per germline, CDR1 MDHEN and CDR2 SYDVKM. CDR3 bases: TGTGCCAGCACCCTCGGGGGGCGGGAAGAGACCCAGTACTTC. As protein: CASTLGGREETQYF.

This chain links TRBV6-5 with TRBJ2-5; D call uncertain. Per germline, CDR1 MNHEY and CDR2 SVGAGI. The CDR3 runs to 14 residues. Trimming cost V 0 bases and J 10 bases, with 15 bases left between them. The CDR3 spells CASSYSSSDWGQYF. The CDR3 DNA is TGTGCCAGCAGTTACTCCTCTAGTGACTGGGGCCAGTACTTC.

The table lists this clone with a count of one. V and J are TRBV19 and TRBJ1-2; D not certain. The germline V and J ends were trimmed by 8 bases and 0 bases, with 19 bases remaining between them. This CDR3 contains 16 residues. Germline CDR1 is LNHDA and CDR2 is SQIVND (reference sequence). The CDR3 reads CASAILDGGTNYGYTF. The CDR3 DNA is TGTGCCAGTGCTATTCTAGACGGAGGTACTAACTATGGCTACACCTTC.

The CDR3 DNA follows: TGTGCCAGCAGCTTGGGTGGCAACGAGCAGTACTTC. Its protein is CASSLGGNEQYF. The chain links TRBV2 to TRBJ2-7; unclear D gene. The CDR3 spans 12 residues. V lost 6 bases to trimming and J lost 5 bases, with 11 bases between them. CDR1 and CDR2 from the germline V gene are SNHLY and FYNNEI. Full variable domain (missing parts from reference TRBV2 and TRBJ2-7): EPEVTQTPSHQVTQMGQEVILRCVPISNHLYFYWYRQILGQKVEFLVSFYNNEISEKSEIFDDQFSVERPDGSNFTLKIRSTKLEDSAMYFCASSLGGNEQYFGPGTRLTVT.

The CDR3 nucleotides are TGTGCCAGTAGTATAAGGGGGGGCCCCTACGAGCAGTACTTC. This codes for CASSIRGGPYEQYF. The chain is built from TRBV19 and TRBJ2-7; D is possibly TRBD2 (7 bases). This CDR3 region has 14 residues. Germline V gives CDR1 LNHDA, CDR2 SQIVND (reference sequence). Trimming removed 2 bases from V and 2 bases from J, with 10 bases in between.

V is TRBV18 and J is TRBJ2-7; TRBD1 matches 12 bases. CDR3 length: 14 amino acids. Germline V lookup: CDR1 KGHSH, CDR2 LQKENI. The V segment lost 6 bases and the J segment 6 bases; nucleotides outside the gene matches: 6. As DNA, the CDR3 is TGTGCCAGCTCCCCGGGACAGGGGGCGAGCGAGCAGTACTTC. It encodes CASSPGQGASEQYF.

This clone was recorded once. The CDR3 region has the DNA TGTGCCAGCAGCCCGGAGGGGAACACTGAAGCTTTCTTT. Translation gives CASSPEGNTEAFF. This sequence joins TRBV9 and TRBJ1-1; D remains ambiguous. Germline V gene lookup returns CDR1 SGDLS and CDR2 YYNGEE. The CDR3 loop spans 13 amino acids. Trimming cost V 4 bases and J 1 base, with 8 bases left between them.

The chain links TRBV7-8 to TRBJ1-6; weak D call: TRBD1 (6 bases). Germline CDR1 reads SGHVS; CDR2 reads FQNEAQ. Trimming pared 1 base from V and 9 bases from J, leaving 13 bases between. This CDR3 region has 15 residues. CDR3 bases: TGTGCCAGCAGCTTAGACGCAGGGGAAGGTTCACCCCTCCACTTT. Its translation is CASSLDAGEGSPLHF.

The chain has TRBV28 and TRBJ1-5; D gene unclear. V lost 8 bases to trimming and J lost 3 bases, with 26 bases between them. The CDR3 length is 18 residues. The germline CDR1 and CDR2 sequences are MDHEN and SYDVKM. CDR3: CASHKEGSGSFYNQPQHF. The DNA for the CDR3 is TGTGCCAGCCACAAAGAGGGAAGCGGCAGTTTTTACAATCAGCCCCAGCATTTT.

The chain employs TRBV19 and TRBJ1-1; a weak D match, TRBD1 (6 bases). CDR1 and CDR2 from the germline V gene are LNHDA and SQIVND (reference sequence). V lost 3 bases and J lost 5, with 16 bases in between. This CDR3 is built from 15 residues. CDR3 nucleotides: TGTGCCAGTAGTATGTTGGGGGGCAGGGTTACTGAAGCTTTCTTT. It is translated as CASSMLGGRVTEAFF.

A single count supports this clone. CDR3 in amino acids: CASSQKTNLNTEAFF. The CDR3, as DNA: TGCGCCAGCAGCCAAAAGACAAATTTGAACACTGAAGCTTTCTTT. The chain uses TRBV4-3 and TRBJ1-1; D gene uncertain. Per the germline V gene, CDR1 is LGHNA and CDR2 is YSLEER. Trimming left V 2 bases short and J 0 bases short, with 10 bases between. The length of the CDR3 is 15 residues.

The chain uses TRBV19 and TRBJ2-2; 9 nucleotides line up with TRBD1. CDR3 length equals 19 residues. In germline, CDR1 is LNHDA, CDR2 SQIVND (reference sequence). J was trimmed by 5 bases and V by 3 bases; bases with no gene match: 16. Here the CDR3 DNA reads TGTGCCAGTAGTATCTCCGGCCTGGGACAGGGTTCTCTTACCGGGGAGCTGTTTTTT. It encodes CASSISGLGQGSLTGELFF.

V usage is TRBV18 and J usage is TRBJ2-3; D is perhaps TRBD2 (7 bases). CDR3 length equals 14 residues. Trimming took off 2 bases at V and 6 bases at J, with 12 bases between the two ends. Germline loops: CDR1 KGHSH, CDR2 LQKENI. CDR3 protein: CASSPGGGADTQYF. The CDR3 DNA sequence: TGTGCCAGCTCACCAGGGGGGGGCGCGGATACGCAGTATTTT.

The chain has TRBV2 and TRBJ1-5, with no clear D. Trimming removed 7 bases at V and 4 bases at J, with 17 bases between. The CDR3 has 15 residues. Germline CDR1 and CDR2: SNHLY and FYNNEI. The CDR3 bases are TGTGCCAGCATTCTGGACTGGGGAGGAAATCAGCCCCAGCATTTT. This codes for CASILDWGGNQPQHF.

The rearrangement uses TRBV5-1 and TRBJ2-3, with D perhaps assigned TRBD1 or TRBD2 (6 bases each). Trimming left V 2 bases short and J 3 bases short, with 13 bases between. The germline gives CDR1 SGHRS, CDR2 YFSETQ. The CDR3 runs 15 residues. The CDR3 is CASSFYGGRTDTQYF. CDR3 DNA: TGCGCCAGCAGCTTCTATGGGGGGCGTACAGATACGCAGTATTTT.

The J gene is TRBJ2-2, the V gene TRBV9; weak D call: TRBD1 (5 bases). Germline V gene sequence: CDR1 SGDLS, CDR2 YYNGEE. Deletions cut 0 bases from V and 5 bases from J, with 8 bases between. The CDR3 sequence is 14 residues long. The CDR3 region is CASSVVGETGELFF. The DNA for the CDR3 is TGTGCCAGCAGCGTAGTAGGGGAAACCGGGGAGCTGTTTTTT.

J is TRBJ2-1 and V is TRBV2, with TRBD2 matching over 8 bases. The germline V gene encodes CDR1 SNHLY and CDR2 FYNNEI. V trimming: 6 bases; J trimming: 7 bases; junction bases outside the gene matches: 2. CDR3 length: 12 residues. The CDR3 sequence: CASSGGGNEQFF. In DNA, the CDR3 is TGTGCCAGCAGCGGGGGGGGTAATGAGCAGTTCTTC.

The chain joins TRBV2 to TRBJ1-4; D gene uncertain. Per germline, CDR1 SNHLY and CDR2 FYNNEI. This CDR3 has 11 residues. V was pared by 5 bases and J by 4 bases, with 2 bases between. The DNA for the CDR3 is TGTGCCAGCAGTATTAATGAAAAACTGTTTTTT. Protein: CASSINEKLFF.

V gene TRBV9 combines with J gene TRBJ2-6; D is unresolved. The germline V gene has CDR1 SGDLS and CDR2 YYNGEE. Trimming took off 0 bases at V and 0 bases at J, with 1 base between the two ends. This CDR3 comprises 14 residues. CDR3 loop: CASSVDSGANVLTF. The CDR3 DNA sequence: TGTGCCAGCAGCGTAGACTCTGGGGCCAACGTCCTGACTTTC.

The chain has TRBV7-9 and TRBJ1-1, with TRBD1 matching over 8 bases. The V gene's germline CDR1 is SEHNR and CDR2 FQNEAQ (reference sequence). This CDR3 has 14 residues. V lost 3 bases, J lost 5 bases, and 5 bases stayed unmatched. CDR3 DNA sequence: TGTGCCAGCAGCTTTCAACAGGGGGGAACTGAAGCTTTCTTT. Encoded protein: CASSFQQGGTEAFF.

The chain uses TRBV4-3 and TRBJ1-6; weak D call: TRBD1 (5 bases). CDR1 is LGHNA and CDR2 is YSLEER in the germline V gene. V was cut by 5 bases and J by 4 bases, with 6 bases left in between. This CDR3 contains 13 residues. The CDR3 region is CASSGGYNSPLHF. The CDR3 region has the DNA TGCGCCAGCAGCGGGGGTTATAATTCACCCCTCCACTTT.

The chain uses TRBV6-1 and TRBJ1-5; D is unresolved. The germline gives CDR1 MNHNS, CDR2 SASEGT. There are 13 residues in the CDR3. Trimming cost V 4 bases and J 1 base, with 5 bases left between them. The CDR3 nucleotides are TGTGCCAGCAGTGCAACGAGCAATCAGCCCCAGCATTTT. Its protein product is CASSATSNQPQHF.

The genes are TRBV6-1 and TRBJ1-5; no definite D call. The CDR3 is made up of 14 amino acids. Germline V gene data show CDR1 as MNHNS and CDR2 as SASEGT. Trimming removed 3 bases from V and 5 bases from J, with 11 bases in between. CDR3 DNA: TGTGCCAGCAGTGATGCCTTTCCCGATCAGCCCCAGCATTTT. It translates to CASSDAFPDQPQHF.

CDR3 region: CASSVNTGGGNSPLHF. The CDR3 DNA reads as TGTGCCAGCAGTGTTAACACAGGGGGCGGGAATTCACCCCTCCACTTT. The chain carries TRBV2 and TRBJ1-6, with TRBD1 matching 9 bases. CDR3 length: 16 residues. After removal of 4 bases from V and 7 bases from J, the junction contained 8 bases not matched to a gene. In germline, CDR1 is SNHLY, CDR2 FYNNEI.

The chain has TRBV15 and TRBJ1-4; D unclear. The CDR3 length is 14 residues. The V gene lost 0 bases and the J gene lost 7 bases, with 9 bases spanning the gap. The germline V gene encodes CDR1 LNHNV and CDR2 YYDKDF (reference sequence). CDR3 protein: CATSRDSAGEKLFF. In DNA form, the CDR3 reads TGTGCCACCAGCAGAGATTCGGCGGGTGAAAAACTGTTTTTT.